This is a list of T cell receptor beta chains from one sample in a study of blood T cell repertoires in COVID-19. The table came from immunoSEQ multiplex PCR; TCRdb's copy has only in-frame clones and leaves some out. The data hold 210,000 or so clones, with 80% observed a single time. Sequenced input: PBMCs or T cells enriched from blood (not recorded which). The receptors stem from a woman aged 40 to 55 with acute COVID-19. CDR3s leave out the opening cysteine and the closing phenylalanine or tryptophan.

V: TRBV6-4; length: 12; J: TRBJ2-1; CDR3: ASSTRGGADEQF
V: TRBV5-4; length: 12; J: TRBJ2-2; CDR3: ASSLGAGTGELF
V: TRBV7-2; length: 14; J: TRBJ2-2; CDR3: ASRLHGGANTGELF
V: TRBV30; length: 14; J: TRBJ1-1; CDR3: AWHPQPPGQNTEAF
V: TRBV12-3/TRBV12-4; length: 11; J: TRBJ2-7; CDR3: ASSWRQGYEQY
V: TRBV28; length: 11; J: TRBJ1-1; CDR3: ATQGGRHTEAF
V: TRBV10-3; length: 10; J: TRBJ2-7; CDR3: AISETGGEQY
V: TRBV28; length: 14; J: TRBJ1-3; CDR3: ASSPPGQGGGNTIY
V: TRBV12-2; length: 16; J: TRBJ1-5; CDR3: ASRLRQDLMGNNQPQH
V: TRBV28; length: 14; J: TRBJ2-7; CDR3: ASSPPLAGTAYEQY
V: TRBV7-8; length: 13; J: TRBJ1-1; CDR3: ASSYKTGSDTEAF